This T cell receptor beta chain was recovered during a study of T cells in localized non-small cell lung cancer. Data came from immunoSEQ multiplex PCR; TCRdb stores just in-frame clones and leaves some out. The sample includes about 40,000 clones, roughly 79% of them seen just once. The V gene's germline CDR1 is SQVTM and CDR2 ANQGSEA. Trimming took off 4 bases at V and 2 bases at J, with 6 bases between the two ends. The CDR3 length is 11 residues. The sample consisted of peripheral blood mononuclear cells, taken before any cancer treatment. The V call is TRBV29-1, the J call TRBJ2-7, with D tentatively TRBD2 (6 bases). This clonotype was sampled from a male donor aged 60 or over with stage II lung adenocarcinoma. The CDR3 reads CSVAGAYEQYF. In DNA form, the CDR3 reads TGCAGCGTTGCGGGGGCCTACGAGCAGTACTTC.